One sample yielded the 13 T cell receptor beta chains listed below, sequenced in a study of neurological immune-mediated disorders (dated by TCRdb to the late 2010s). Receptors were amplified or captured by 5' RACE. TCRdb lists the instrument as Illumina HiSeq 2500. TCRdb's own reprocessing of the public reads used fastp at Q25 and MiXCR and kept productive beta chains. Each CDR3 protein gets just one entry, which takes the most common genes and DNA from the rows behind it. The sample table holds 100,000 or so distinct CDR3 sequences, of which around 13% were seen once. The ten most abundant clones make up around 5.3% of the sample. The sample's time point label, decoded: longitudinal time-point 2. Material for sequencing was PBMCs. Every receptor here comes from a female donor with HTLV-1-associated myelopathy (HAM/TSP).

This clonotype was observed a handful of times. The CDR3 sequence is CASSLRGGAGETQYF. The CDR3 region has the DNA TGCGCCAGCAGCTTACGAGGGGGGGCCGGGGAGACCCAGTACTTC. The chain carries TRBV5-1 and TRBJ2-5; D may be TRBD2 (7 bases). This CDR3 region has 15 residues. V lost 2 bases, J lost 5 bases, and 16 bases lay in between. From germline, CDR1 is SGHRS and CDR2 YFSETQ.

This clonotype showed up many times. The chain is built from TRBV7-9 and TRBJ2-7; tentative D call: TRBD1 (5 bases). The length of the CDR3 is 13 residues. Between the trimmed V and J ends, which lost 2 bases and 3 bases, there was a span of 8 bases. From germline, CDR1 is SEHNR and CDR2 FQNEAQ (reference sequence). The CDR3 DNA reads as TGTGCCAGCAGCTTACAGCAGGGCTACGAGCAGTACTTC. It is translated as CASSLQQGYEQYF.

In the case of this clonotype: A much larger clone differs by one base, so this may be a read error. The V gene is TRBV14, the J gene TRBJ2-7; a weak D match, TRBD1 (6 bases). The CDR3 length is 13 residues. Germline V gene data show CDR1 as SGHDN and CDR2 as FVKESK. CDR3 sequence reads: CASNQDPTGSQYF. CDR3 nucleotide sequence: TGTGCCAGCAACCAAGATCCCACAGGGTCGCAGTACTTC. The whole variable domain, remainder taken from reference TRBV14 and TRBJ2-7, is EAGVTQFPSHSVIEKGQTVTLRCDPISGHDNLYWYRRVMGKEIKFLLHFVKESKQDESGMPNNRFLAERTGGTYSTLKVQPAELEDSGVYFCASNQDPTGSQYFGPGTRLTVT.

This clonotype was recorded at least ten times. The CDR3 DNA sequence: TGTGCCAGCTCACTCCAAACCCTTGGATCACCCCTCCACTTT. As protein: CASSLQTLGSPLHF. V and J are TRBV18 and TRBJ1-6; D is unclear. Germline V gene sequence: CDR1 KGHSH, CDR2 LQKENI. The V and J ends lost 4 bases and 10 bases respectively, with 14 bases between them. The CDR3 sequence is 14 residues long.

This clonotype has at least ten counts. The rearrangement links TRBV28 to TRBJ2-1, with D maybe TRBD2 (6 bases). This CDR3 is built from 15 residues. V was clipped by 3 bases and J by 3 bases, with 12 bases between them. From germline, CDR1 is MDHEN and CDR2 SYDVKM. CDR3 in amino acids: CASSFGGSGYNEQFF. CDR3 DNA sequence: TGTGCCAGCAGTTTCGGGGGTAGTGGCTACAATGAGCAGTTCTTC.

This clonotype was detected many times. The chain employs TRBV5-1 and TRBJ2-2; D is uncertain. With 2 bases removed from V and 2 bases from J, the gap between germline ends came to 1 base. The CDR3 is 12 amino acids. The germline CDR1 and CDR2 sequences are SGHRS and YFSETQ. The CDR3 nucleotides are TGCGCCAGCAGCTTTAACACCGGGGAGCTGTTTTTT. Its translation is CASSFNTGELFF.

On this clonotype: Since a much larger clone is just one base distant, this may be a read error. The conserved final phenylalanine or tryptophan is absent from the CDR3, which likely points to a read error. The chain employs TRBV7-9 and TRBJ2-6, with D maybe TRBD1 (5 bases). V lost 0 bases, J lost 3 bases, and 9 bases lay in between. Per the germline V gene, CDR1 is SEHNR and CDR2 is FQNEAQ (reference sequence). This CDR3 spans 16 amino acids. The CDR3 is CASSLAPRVGANVLTL. CDR3 nucleotide sequence: TGTGCCAGCAGCTTAGCTCCCAGGGTTGGGGCCAACGTCCTGACTTTA.

This clonotype was seen at least ten times. The chain is built from TRBV10-2 and TRBJ2-5, with TRBD1 as a possible D gene (5 bases). CDR1 WSHSY and CDR2 SAAADI come from the germline V gene. Trimming took 3 bases from V and 4 from J, leaving 12 bases between them. The length of the CDR3 is 14 residues. CDR3 DNA sequence: TGCGCCAGCAGTGACAGGGTTCTTGCAGAGACCCAGTACTTC. This sequence encodes CASSDRVLAETQYF.

This clonotype was counted many times. The chain employs TRBV12-3 or TRBV12-4 and TRBJ2-5; no clear D gene. The CDR3 totals 13 residues. The V end lost 6 bases, the J end lost 4 bases, and 12 bases lay between the germline ends. The CDR3 DNA reads TGTGCCAGCAGGCCACAGCGCGGAGAGACCCAGTACTTC. It codes for CASRPQRGETQYF.

V and J are TRBV5-1 and TRBJ2-1; D gene ambiguous. V was shortened by 0 bases and J by 4 bases, with 8 bases between the two germline ends. The length of the CDR3 is 14 residues. Germline CDR1 reads SGHRS; CDR2 reads YFSETQ. The CDR3, as DNA: TGCGCCAGCAGCTTGGTGCCGGCTTACAATGAGCAGTTCTTC. This codes for CASSLVPAYNEQFF.

This clonotype appeared many times. CDR3 DNA: TGTGCCAGCAGTTTATGGGCAGGGGTAGTTGGTTCACCCCTCCACTTT. The encoded protein is CASSLWAGVVGSPLHF. V is TRBV28 and J is TRBJ1-6; possibly TRBD1 for D (6 bases). The CDR3 consists of 16 residues. V was pared by 0 bases and J by 9 bases, with 15 bases between. The V gene's germline CDR1 is MDHEN and CDR2 SYDVKM.

This clonotype was counted at least ten times. This rearrangement joins TRBV20-1 to TRBJ2-1; TRBD2 matches at 8 bases. Germline lookup yields CDR1 DFQATT and CDR2 SNEGSKA (reference sequence). CDR3 length: 14 residues. Unmatched junction bases numbered 6, after V lost 3 bases and J lost 5 bases. The CDR3 region is CSASGTRNHNEQFF. CDR3 bases: TGCAGTGCTAGTGGGACTAGGAACCACAATGAGCAGTTCTTC.

The sample holds many counts of this clonotype. The chain links TRBV7-9 to TRBJ2-1; perhaps TRBD2 as D (5 bases). Trimming removed 5 bases from V and 0 bases from J, with 14 bases in between. This CDR3 region has 16 residues. Germline V CDR1 and CDR2: SEHNR, FQNEAQ (reference sequence). The DNA of the CDR3 is TGTGCCAGCAGCGTTCTGGTGGGGAGCTCCTACAATGAGCAGTTCTTC. Residues: CASSVLVGSSYNEQFF. The whole variable domain, remainder taken from reference TRBV7-9 and TRBJ2-1, is DTGVSQNPRHKITKRGQNVTFRCDPISEHNRLYWYRQTLGQGPEFLTYFQNEAQLEKSRLLSDRFSAERPKGSFSTLEIQRTEQGDSAMYLCASSVLVGSSYNEQFFGPGTRLTVL.